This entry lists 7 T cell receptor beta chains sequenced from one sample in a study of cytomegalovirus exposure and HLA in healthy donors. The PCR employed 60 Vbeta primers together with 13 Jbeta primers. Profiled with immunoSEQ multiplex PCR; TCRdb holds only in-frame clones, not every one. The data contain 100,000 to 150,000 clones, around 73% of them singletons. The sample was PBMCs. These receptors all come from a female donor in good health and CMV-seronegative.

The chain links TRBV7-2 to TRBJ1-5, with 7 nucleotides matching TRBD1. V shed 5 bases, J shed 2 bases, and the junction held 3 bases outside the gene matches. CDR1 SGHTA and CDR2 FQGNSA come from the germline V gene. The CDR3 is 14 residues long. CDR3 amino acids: CASSRDSRNQPQHF. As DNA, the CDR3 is TGTGCCAGCAGCCGGGACAGCCGCAATCAGCCCCAGCATTTT.

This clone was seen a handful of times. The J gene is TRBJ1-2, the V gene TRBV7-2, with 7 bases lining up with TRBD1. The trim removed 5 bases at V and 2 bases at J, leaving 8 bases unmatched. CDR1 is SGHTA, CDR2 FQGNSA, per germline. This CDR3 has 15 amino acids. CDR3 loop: CASSGNRGKNYGYTF. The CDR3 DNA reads TGTGCCAGCAGCGGGAACAGGGGTAAAAACTATGGCTACACCTTC.

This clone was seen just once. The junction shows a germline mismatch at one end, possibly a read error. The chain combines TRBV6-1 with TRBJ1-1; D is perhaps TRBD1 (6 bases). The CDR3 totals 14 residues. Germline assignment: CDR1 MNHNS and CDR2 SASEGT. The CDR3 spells CVSSFPIQGPEAFF. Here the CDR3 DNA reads TGTGTCAGCAGTTTTCCAATTCAGGGGCCTGAAGCTTTCTTT.

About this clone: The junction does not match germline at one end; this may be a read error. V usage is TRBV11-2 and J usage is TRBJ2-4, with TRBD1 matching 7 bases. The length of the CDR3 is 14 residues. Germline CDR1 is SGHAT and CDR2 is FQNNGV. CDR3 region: CASSQDRVKNIRYF. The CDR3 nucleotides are TGTGCCAGCAGCCAAGACAGGGTCAAAAACATTCGGTACTTC.

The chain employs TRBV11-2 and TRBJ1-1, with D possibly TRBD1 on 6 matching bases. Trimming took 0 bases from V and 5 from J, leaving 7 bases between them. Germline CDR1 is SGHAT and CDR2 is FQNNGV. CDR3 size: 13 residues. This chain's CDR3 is CASSLEQGTEAFF. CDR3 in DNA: TGTGCCAGCAGCTTAGAACAGGGAACTGAAGCTTTCTTT.

The DNA of the CDR3 is TGCGCCAGCAGGGTGACTATAACGGGGCAGCCCCAGCATTTT. Its protein is CASRVTITGQPQHF. V usage is TRBV5-1 and J usage is TRBJ1-5; D unclear. The germline CDR1 and CDR2 sequences are SGHRS and YFSETQ. Trimming took off 5 bases at V and 7 bases at J, with 16 bases between the two ends. The CDR3 covers 14 residues.

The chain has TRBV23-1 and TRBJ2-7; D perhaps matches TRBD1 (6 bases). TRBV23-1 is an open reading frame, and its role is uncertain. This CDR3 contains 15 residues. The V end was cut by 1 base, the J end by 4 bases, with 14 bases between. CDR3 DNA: TGCGCCAGCAGTCAATGTTTGGGACACAATTACGAGCAGTACTTC. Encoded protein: CASSQCLGHNYEQYF.